Following are 25 T cell receptor beta chains from one sample sequenced in a study of technical replicates of blood from several donors. Using immunoSEQ multiplex PCR, the repertoire was profiled, and TCRdb retains in-frame clones only, with some absent. Here the sample spans 60,000 to 75,000 clones, under 98% being singletons. The sample taken for sequencing was T cells isolated from PBMCs. These receptors originate from a human donor in good health.

The chain carries TRBV19 and TRBJ2-1; 9 nucleotides align to TRBD2. In germline, CDR1 is LNHDA, CDR2 SQIVND (reference sequence). CDR3 length: 15 amino acids. V lost 6 bases, J lost 7 bases, and 10 bases stayed unmatched. The CDR3 sequence: CASRSASGIGNEQFF. The CDR3, as DNA: TGTGCCAGTAGGTCTGCTAGCGGGATAGGGAATGAGCAGTTCTTC.

V usage is TRBV7-2 and J usage is TRBJ2-7, with 11 positions matching TRBD1. Trimming took 3 bases from V and 3 from J; bases not matched to a gene: 13. CDR1 is SGHTA, CDR2 FQGNSA, per germline. The CDR3 is made up of 18 amino acids. The CDR3 DNA reads TGTGCCAGCAGCTTTGGTCCCGGGACAGGGGGTTTGGTCTACGAGCAGTACTTC. This encodes CASSFGPGTGGLVYEQYF.

V and J are TRBV7-2 and TRBJ2-4; D might be TRBD2 (5 bases). The germline V and J ends were trimmed by 0 bases and 9 bases, with 9 bases remaining between them. CDR1 is SGHTA, CDR2 FQGNSA, per germline. The CDR3 covers 13 residues. CDR3 region: CASSLAEGSIQYF. The CDR3 DNA follows: TGTGCCAGCAGCTTAGCTGAGGGTAGCATTCAGTACTTC.

In nucleotides, the CDR3 is TGTGCCAGCTACGGGACTAGCTCCTACAATGAGCAGTTCTTC. This translates into CASYGTSSYNEQFF. The chain uses TRBV13 and TRBJ2-1; TRBD2 aligns across 8 bases. The junction had 3 bases not matched to a gene; V was cut back by 8 bases and J by 0 bases. CDR1 and CDR2 (germline): PRHDT, FYEKMQ (reference sequence). There are 14 residues in the CDR3. Combining the CDR3 with reference TRBV13 and TRBJ2-1 gives the whole variable domain AAGVIQSPRHLIKEKRETATLKCYPIPRHDTVYWYQQGPGQDPQFLISFYEKMQSDKGSIPDRFSAQQFSDYHSELNMSSLELGDSALYFCASYGTSSYNEQFFGPGTRLTVL.

The chain couples TRBV11-1 to TRBJ2-7, with D unresolved. Trimming cost V 5 bases and J 2 bases, with 4 bases left between them. The CDR3 is 11 amino acids. The germline gives CDR1 SGHAT, CDR2 FQDESV (reference sequence). The CDR3 nucleotides are TGTGCCAGCAGCCCCGCCTACGAGCAGTACTTC. Translating it yields CASSPAYEQYF.

The CDR3 DNA is TGTGCCAGCAGTGGAGGGGACAGGAACACCGGGGAGCTGTTTTTT. Protein: CASSGGDRNTGELFF. The rearrangement joins TRBV4-2 to TRBJ2-2, with D possibly being TRBD1 (7 bases). V was cut by 6 bases and J by 1 base, with 12 bases left in between. The germline V gene has CDR1 LGHNA and CDR2 YNFKEQ. The CDR3 consists of 15 residues.

The chain links TRBV27 to TRBJ2-5; 11 bases line up with TRBD2. Germline CDR1 MNHEY, CDR2 SMNVEV (reference sequence). Losses at the gene ends were 5 bases for V and 5 bases for J; bases not matched to a gene: 10. CDR3 length: 16 amino acids. DNA of the CDR3: TGTGCCAGCAGTGAGGAAACTAGCGGGAGTCCTGAGACCCAGTACTTC. It yields the protein CASSEETSGSPETQYF.

This clone was counted once. The rearrangement joins TRBV30 to TRBJ2-7; 11 positions match TRBD1. The CDR3 is 13 residues long. From germline, CDR1 is GTSNPN and CDR2 SVGIG (reference sequence). The V gene end was trimmed by 5 bases and the J gene end by 7 bases; junction bases not matched to a gene: 7. The CDR3 nucleotides read TGTGCCTGGGCCGGACAGGGGGCAGGGGAGCAGTACTTC. Residues: CAWAGQGAGEQYF.

The gene calls are TRBV11-3 and TRBJ1-3, with a possible D match to TRBD1 (5 bases). There are 15 residues in the CDR3. Germline V gene sequence: CDR1 SGHNT, CDR2 YENEEA. Trimming took off 6 bases at V and 1 base at J, with 13 bases between the two ends. The CDR3: CASRPNQGSGNTIYF. In DNA, the CDR3 is TGTGCCAGCAGGCCCAATCAGGGATCTGGAAACACCATATATTTT.

The V call is TRBV7-2, the J call TRBJ2-2; TRBD2 matches 11 bases. J gave up 7 bases and V 3 bases, and 10 bases lay outside the gene matches. The CDR3 loop spans 17 amino acids. Germline loops: CDR1 SGHTA, CDR2 FQGNSA. CDR3 nucleotide sequence: TGTGCCAGCAGCTTTAGTAGCGGGAGGGCCGTCGGCGGGGAGCTGTTTTTT. This sequence encodes CASSFSSGRAVGGELFF.

The rearrangement uses TRBV28 and TRBJ1-3; D is perhaps TRBD1 (6 bases). Germline V gene sequence: CDR1 MDHEN, CDR2 SYDVKM. The length of the CDR3 is 15 residues. Trimming took off 5 bases at V and 8 bases at J, with 19 bases between the two ends. In DNA, the CDR3 is TGTGCCAGCAGTCTCCTCGGGCGATCAGGGGACACCATATATTTT. Translating gives CASSLLGRSGDTIYF.

This chain links TRBV30 with TRBJ2-1; 13 bases match TRBD2. The CDR3 is 19 residues long. Germline CDR1 is GTSNPN and CDR2 is SVGIG (reference sequence). After removal of 0 bases from V and 10 bases from J, the junction contained 18 bases not matched to a gene. CDR3 region: CAWSVLEGPFGLAGEEQFF. The CDR3 coding sequence is TGTGCCTGGAGTGTCTTAGAGGGCCCTTTTGGACTAGCGGGAGAGGAGCAGTTCTTC.

CDR3 residues: CASSDPGQGIDEQFF. CDR3 coding DNA: TGTGCCAGCAGTGACCCGGGACAGGGGATCGATGAGCAGTTCTTC. The rearrangement uses TRBV25-1 and TRBJ2-1; TRBD1 matches at 10 bases. The V gene's germline CDR1 is MGHDK and CDR2 SYGVNS. The CDR3 consists of 15 residues. J lost 8 bases, V lost 3 bases, and 7 bases had no gene match.

The chain employs TRBV9 and TRBJ1-1; unclear D gene. Germline CDR1 is SGDLS and CDR2 is YYNGEE. The CDR3 length is 15 residues. V lost 2 bases and J 1 base, leaving 12 bases between the germline ends. In DNA form, the CDR3 reads TGTGCCAGCAGCGTTGTACGGGAGGGGAACACTGAAGCTTTCTTT. This gives the protein CASSVVREGNTEAFF.

The rearrangement uses TRBV9 and TRBJ1-1, with a tentative D call TRBD1 (6 bases). The CDR3 runs to 18 residues. Germline values: CDR1 SGDLS, CDR2 YYNGEE. Trimming shortened V by 3 bases and J by 0 bases, and 21 bases separated the two germline ends. In DNA form, the CDR3 reads TGTGCCAGCAGCGCTATAAAGACAGGTACTATTATGAACACTGAAGCTTTCTTT. Translated: CASSAIKTGTIMNTEAFF.

V gene TRBV27 combines with J gene TRBJ2-1; 7 bases are shared with TRBD2. The CDR3 loop spans 15 amino acids. The trim removed 1 base at V and 6 bases at J, leaving 6 bases unmatched. Germline assignment: CDR1 MNHEY and CDR2 SMNVEV (reference sequence). CDR3 region: CASSLFLAGTNEQFF. The CDR3 nucleotides are TGTGCCAGCAGTTTATTCTTAGCGGGTACCAATGAGCAGTTCTTC.

V and J are TRBV11-2 and TRBJ1-1, with D hard to call. Germline CDR1 and CDR2: SGHAT and FQNNGV. The CDR3 is 16 residues long. Trimming cost V 5 bases and J 0 bases, with 16 bases left between them. The CDR3 sequence: CASSAGHDLMNTEAFF. Written as DNA, the CDR3 is TGTGCCAGCAGCGCGGGCCACGACCTCATGAACACTGAAGCTTTCTTT.

The chain is built from TRBV2 and TRBJ1-3; perhaps TRBD1 as D (6 bases). The germline V gene has CDR1 SNHLY and CDR2 FYNNEI. The CDR3 runs to 16 residues. V was pared by 10 bases and J by 1 base, with 20 bases between. The CDR3 bases are TGTGCCACCTCGGACAGCCCAGCATTTTCTGGAAACACCATATATTTT. Translation gives CATSDSPAFSGNTIYF.

The chain links TRBV11-3 to TRBJ2-5; 7 bases map to TRBD1. The CDR3 runs 16 residues. The V gene end was trimmed by 2 bases and the J gene end by 4 bases; junction bases not matched to a gene: 10. Germline-derived CDR1 and CDR2 are SGHNT and YENEEA. CDR3 protein: CASSLSRGPTGETQYF. DNA of the CDR3: TGTGCCAGCAGCTTAAGTAGGGGGCCAACGGGAGAGACCCAGTACTTC.

DNA of the CDR3: TGTGCCAGCCCTCCGACTAGCGGGAGGGGGGAGCAGTTCTTC. It encodes CASPPTSGRGEQFF. The chain couples TRBV13 to TRBJ2-1; 14 positions match TRBD2. Germline V gives CDR1 PRHDT, CDR2 FYEKMQ (reference sequence). Germline trimming cut 8 bases from V and 10 bases from J; bases unmatched to any gene: 7. CDR3 length equals 14 residues.

The V gene is TRBV6-1, the J gene TRBJ2-4, with D hard to call. Germline lookup yields CDR1 MNHNS and CDR2 SASEGT. This CDR3 comprises 16 residues. The germline V and J ends were trimmed by 0 bases and 4 bases, with 13 bases remaining between them. CDR3 bases: TGTGCCAGCAGTGAAGCTGCAGAACCGCCAAAAAACATTCAGTACTTC. Its protein product is CASSEAAEPPKNIQYF.

This chain joins TRBV9 and TRBJ1-2, with 7 bases identical to TRBD1. This CDR3 comprises 14 residues. Per germline, CDR1 SGDLS and CDR2 YYNGEE. V trimming: 1 base; J trimming: 4 bases; junction bases outside the gene matches: 4. CDR3 sequence reads: CASSVTGDTYGYTF. Written as DNA, the CDR3 is TGTGCCAGCAGCGTAACAGGGGACACCTATGGCTACACCTTC.

The chain recombines TRBV6-5 with TRBJ1-1; D gene unclear. Germline CDR1 reads MNHEY; CDR2 reads SVGAGI. Trimming took 6 bases from V and 8 from J, leaving 10 bases between them. The CDR3 contains 11 residues. CDR3 in DNA: TGTGCCAGCAGCCCAGGCTACGAAGCTTTCTTT. Its translation: CASSPGYEAFF.

CDR3 DNA: TGTGCCTGGAGCCTACTAGACAGGTGGGCTGGGAGTGAGCAGTTCTTC. This sequence encodes CAWSLLDRWAGSEQFF. This rearrangement joins TRBV30 to TRBJ2-1, with D perhaps TRBD1 (6 bases). Germline CDR1 GTSNPN, CDR2 SVGIG (reference sequence). V lost 3 bases and J lost 9, with 24 bases in between. The CDR3 sequence is 16 residues long.

This chain links TRBV18 with TRBJ2-2, with 13 bases that match TRBD2. CDR3 length: 18 amino acids. Unmatched junction bases numbered 7, after V lost 6 bases and J lost 0 bases. The V gene's germline CDR1 is KGHSH and CDR2 LQKENI. CDR3 sequence reads: CASSLGLAGVANTGELFF. In DNA, the CDR3 is TGTGCCAGCTCCCTTGGACTAGCGGGAGTCGCGAACACCGGGGAGCTGTTTTTT.